Sequencing of this T cell receptor (beta chain) was carried out in a study of CXCR3-negative and CXCR3-positive naive CD8 T cells. About the study: Libraries each contributed about 1.5 +/- 0.3 million TRB reads, for roughly 140 million in total.

Of note for this clonotype: Its antigen is currently unknown.

The libraries of TRB cDNA were constructed through 5' RACE using UMI labels. With the 5' RACE reads reprocessed, TCRdb shows one record per CDR3 protein and no DNA. This repertoire includes roughly 48,000 distinct CDR3 sequences. In germline, CDR1 is ENHRY, CDR2 SYGVKD. The CDR3 runs 16 residues. Whole-study findings and limits: Post-cryopreservation CXCR3 expression was partly diminished, and the bulk of assays employed fresh PBMCs. Both of the naive subsets showed about the same high diversity, but memory CD8+ cells had much less.

CD8+ T cell subsets were each sorted in triplicate, about 330,000 cells apiece. Sequencing input: memory CD8+ T cells from blood. This rearrangement joins TRBV10-3 to TRBJ2-7; the D call of TRBD1 rests on TCRdb alone, since no DNA is present to check it. The origin of this receptor is a human donor in good health. Some clones in this sample may be carry-over from other donors' samples. CDR3 residues: CAISESLGRGPYEQYF.